The sequence of this TCR beta chain was determined in a study of shared clonotypes between healthy human individuals. Regarding the study as a whole: Among donors, clonotype sharing was expected to be affected by sequencing depth.

The repertoire was sequenced with immunoSEQ multiplex PCR; TCRdb's copy has only in-frame clones and lacks some. The sample carries more than 2 million clones, about 93% recorded once. V gave up 2 bases and J gave up 2 bases, with 12 bases separating them. CDR1 is SQVTM and CDR2 is ANQGSEA in the germline V gene. This CDR3 spans 15 amino acids. Comments on this clone: What it binds is not known.

Naivety among CD8 cells was defined by CD45RO negativity and positive CCR7 selection, thereby excluding terminally differentiated effector memory CD45RA+ cells. The chain is built from TRBV29-1 and TRBJ2-2; D call uncertain. This receptor was obtained from a man aged 18 to 30 in good health. Some clones in this sample may be carry-over from other donors' samples. Sequenced material: naive CD8+ T cells from PBMCs. CDR3 nucleotides: TGCAGCGTTGAATTGGTGAGAGGCAACACCGGGGAGCTGTTTTTT. Translated, it gives CSVELVRGNTGELFF.